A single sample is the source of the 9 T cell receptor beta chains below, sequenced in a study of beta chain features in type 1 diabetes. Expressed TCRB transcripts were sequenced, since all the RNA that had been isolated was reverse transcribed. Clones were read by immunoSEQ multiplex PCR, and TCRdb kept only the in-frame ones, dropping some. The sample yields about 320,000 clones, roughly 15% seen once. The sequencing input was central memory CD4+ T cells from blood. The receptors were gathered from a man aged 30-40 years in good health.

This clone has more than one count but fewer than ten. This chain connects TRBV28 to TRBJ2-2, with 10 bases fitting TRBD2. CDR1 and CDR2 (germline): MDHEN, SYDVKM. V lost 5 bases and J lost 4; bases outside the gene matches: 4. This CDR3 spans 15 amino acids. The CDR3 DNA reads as TGTGCCAGCAGTGATCCTAGCGGGGGCACCGGGGAGCTGTTTTTT. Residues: CASSDPSGGTGELFF.

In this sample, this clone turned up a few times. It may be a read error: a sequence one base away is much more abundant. The CDR3 bases are TGCAGTACCGGGACAGGGGTTCGAGAGACCCAGTACTTC. It encodes CSTGTGVRETQYF. The gene calls are TRBV29-1 and TRBJ2-5; 10 bases are shared with TRBD1. Germline V gene data show CDR1 as SQVTM and CDR2 as ANQGSEA. This CDR3 spans 13 amino acids.

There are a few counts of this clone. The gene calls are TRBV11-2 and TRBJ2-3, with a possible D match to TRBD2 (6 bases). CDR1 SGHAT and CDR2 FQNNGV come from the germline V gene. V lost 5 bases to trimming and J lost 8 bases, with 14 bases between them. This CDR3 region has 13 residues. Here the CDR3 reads CASSPPASATQYF. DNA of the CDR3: TGTGCCAGCAGCCCCCCGGCTAGCGCTACGCAGTATTTT. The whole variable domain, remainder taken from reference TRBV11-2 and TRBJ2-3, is EAGVAQSPRYKIIEKRQSVAFWCNPISGHATLYWYQQILGQGPKLLIQFQNNGVVDDSQLPKDRFSAERLKGVDSTLKIQPAKLEDSAVYLCASSPPASATQYFGPGTRLTVL.

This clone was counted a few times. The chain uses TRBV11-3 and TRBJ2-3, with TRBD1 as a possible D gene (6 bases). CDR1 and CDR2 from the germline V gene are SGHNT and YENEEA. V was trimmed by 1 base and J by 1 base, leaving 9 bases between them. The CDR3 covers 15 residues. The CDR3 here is CASSLVAGGTDTQYF. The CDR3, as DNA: TGTGCCAGCAGCTTAGTGGCAGGGGGCACAGATACGCAGTATTTT. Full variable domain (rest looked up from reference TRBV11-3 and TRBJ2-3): EAGVVQSPRYKIIEKKQPVAFWCNPISGHNTLYWYLQNLGQGPELLIRYENEEAVDDSQLPKDRFSAERLKGVDSTLKIQPAELGDSAVYLCASSLVAGGTDTQYFGPGTRLTVL.

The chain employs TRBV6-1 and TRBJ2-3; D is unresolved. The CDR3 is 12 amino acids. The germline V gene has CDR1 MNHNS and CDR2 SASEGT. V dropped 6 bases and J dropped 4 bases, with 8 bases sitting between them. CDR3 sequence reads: CASRTDSDTQYF. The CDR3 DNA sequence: TGTGCCAGCAGAACGGATTCAGATACGCAGTATTTT.

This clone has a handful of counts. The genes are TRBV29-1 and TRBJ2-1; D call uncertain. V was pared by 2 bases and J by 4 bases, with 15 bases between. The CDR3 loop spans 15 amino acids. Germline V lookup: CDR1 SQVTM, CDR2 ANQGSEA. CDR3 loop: CSVESPPGTYNEQFF. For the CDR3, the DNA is TGCAGCGTTGAAAGTCCTCCAGGAACGTACAATGAGCAGTTCTTC.

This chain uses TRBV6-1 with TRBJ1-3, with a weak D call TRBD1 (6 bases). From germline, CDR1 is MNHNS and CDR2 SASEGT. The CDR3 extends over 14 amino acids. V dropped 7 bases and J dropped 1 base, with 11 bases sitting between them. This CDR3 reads CASKRGFSGNTIYF. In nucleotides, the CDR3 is TGTGCCAGCAAAAGGGGGTTTTCTGGAAACACCATATATTTT.

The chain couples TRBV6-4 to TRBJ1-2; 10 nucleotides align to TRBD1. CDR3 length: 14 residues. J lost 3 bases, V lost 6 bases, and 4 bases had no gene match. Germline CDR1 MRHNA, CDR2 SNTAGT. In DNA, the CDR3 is TGTGCCAGCAGAAGGGACAGGGGTCACTATGGCTACACCTTC. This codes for CASRRDRGHYGYTF.

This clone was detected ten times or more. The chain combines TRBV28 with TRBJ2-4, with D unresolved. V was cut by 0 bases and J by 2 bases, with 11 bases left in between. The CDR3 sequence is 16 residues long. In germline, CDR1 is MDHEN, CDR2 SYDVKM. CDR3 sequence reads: CASSLWTGSSKNIQYF. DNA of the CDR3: TGTGCCAGCAGTTTATGGACGGGCTCCTCCAAAAACATTCAGTACTTC.